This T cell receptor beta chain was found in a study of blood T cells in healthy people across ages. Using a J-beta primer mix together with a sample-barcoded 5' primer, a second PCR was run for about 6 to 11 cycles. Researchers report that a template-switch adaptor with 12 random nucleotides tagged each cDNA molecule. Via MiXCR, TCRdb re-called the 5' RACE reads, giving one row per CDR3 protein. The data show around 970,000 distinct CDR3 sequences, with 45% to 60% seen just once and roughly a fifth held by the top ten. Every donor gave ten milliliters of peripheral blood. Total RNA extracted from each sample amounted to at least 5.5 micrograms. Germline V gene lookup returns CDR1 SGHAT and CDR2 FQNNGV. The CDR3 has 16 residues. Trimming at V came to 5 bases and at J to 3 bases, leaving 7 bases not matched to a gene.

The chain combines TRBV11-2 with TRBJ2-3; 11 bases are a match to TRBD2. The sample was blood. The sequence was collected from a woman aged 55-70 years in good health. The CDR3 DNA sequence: TGTGCCAGCAGCCAAATAGCGGGAGGGACGACAGATACGCAGTATTTT. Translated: CASSQIAGGTTDTQYF.